This is a list of T cell receptor beta chains from one sample in a study of cytomegalovirus exposure and HLA in healthy donors. Libraries were prepared by immunoSEQ multiplex PCR; TCRdb keeps only in-frame clonotypes and omits some of them. The table shows 120,000 or so clones, with about three quarters occurring only once. The sequenced material came from PBMCs. The source is a female donor in good health and CMV-seronegative. Both conserved end residues are part of each CDR3. D genes are given only for firm matches. The size of a clone is reported for some rows only, either as once, few or many, or as a class for expanded clones.

j_call | v_call | d_call | clone_size | cdr3_aa | cdr3_nt
TRBJ1-2 | TRBV28 | NA | NA | CASSLRARGGYTF | TGTGCCAGCAGTCTGCGGGCGCGGGGTGGCTACACCTTC
TRBJ2-2 | TRBV5-1 | TRBD2 | NA | CASSLVALAGVTGELFF | TGCGCCAGCAGCTTGGTTGCCCTAGCGGGAGTCACCGGGGAGCTGTTTTTT
TRBJ1-1 | TRBV27 | NA | NA | CASSLTGRGARTEAFF | TGTGCCAGCAGTTTAACCGGTCGGGGGGCGAGGACTGAAGCTTTCTTT
TRBJ2-7 | TRBV27 | NA | NA | CASSLWGQGNSYEQYF | TGTGCCAGCAGTTTATGGGGGCAGGGTAACTCCTACGAGCAGTACTTC
TRBJ2-2 | TRBV9 | TRBD1 | NA | CASSSRTGGGGELFF | TGTGCCAGCAGCTCCCGGACAGGGGGCGGCGGGGAGCTGTTTTTT
TRBJ2-3 | TRBV19 | NA | once | CASTLRGNTDTQYF | TGTGCCAGTACTCTCCGGGGTAATACAGATACGCAGTATTTT
TRBJ1-1 | TRBV2 | NA | NA | CASSESRGNTEAFF | TGTGCCAGCAGTGAATCCCGGGGAAACACTGAAGCTTTCTTT
TRBJ2-7 | TRBV6-6 | TRBD2 | NA | CASSLAGGPYEQYF | TGTGCCAGCAGTCTAGCGGGAGGGCCGTACGAGCAGTACTTC
TRBJ1-4 | TRBV5-1 | TRBD1 | NA | CASSLDGTGSFALFF | TGCGCCAGCAGCTTGGATGGGACAGGGAGTTTTGCACTGTTTTTT
TRBJ2-2 | TRBV9 | NA | NA | CASSPYNGELFF | TGTGCCAGCAGTCCATACAACGGGGAGCTGTTTTTT
TRBJ2-7 | TRBV7-9 | TRBD2 | few | CSSSSGTSGDYEQYF | TGTTCCAGCAGCTCCGGGACTAGCGGGGATTACGAGCAGTACTTC
TRBJ2-7 | TRBV10-1 | TRBD2 | NA | CAGRTSVPYEQYF | TGCGCCGGGAGGACTAGCGTACCCTACGAGCAGTACTTC
TRBJ2-2 | TRBV5-4 | TRBD2 | NA | CASSLLAGGAGELFF | TGTGCCAGCAGCTTGCTAGCGGGCGGCGCAGGGGAGCTGTTTTTT
TRBJ1-4 | TRBV4-1 | NA | NA | CASSQEDPGVVATNEKLFF | TGCGCCAGCAGCCAAGAAGATCCCGGGGTAGTTGCAACTAATGAAAAACTGTTTTTT
TRBJ1-6 | TRBV19 | TRBD1 | NA | CASSYIPGTGDWDSPLHF | TGTGCCAGTAGTTACATCCCCGGGACAGGGGATTGGGATTCACCCCTCCACTTT
TRBJ2-1 | TRBV4-1 | TRBD2 | once | CASSQVTSGNEQFF | TGCGCCAGCAGCCAAGTAACTAGCGGCAATGAGCAGTTCTTC
TRBJ2-1 | TRBV30 | NA | NA | CAWRDLGEGRSSYNEQFF | TGTGCCTGGAGAGACCTCGGGGAAGGGAGAAGCTCCTACAATGAGCAGTTCTTC
TRBJ2-5 | TRBV19 | NA | NA | CASRGDPGDRETQYF | TGTGCCAGCCGTGGGGACCCAGGGGATAGAGAGACCCAGTACTTC
TRBJ2-7 | TRBV9 | NA | NA | CASRGDTHEQYF | TGTGCCAGCAGGGGAGACACCCACGAGCAGTACTTC
TRBJ2-2 | TRBV28 | TRBD1 | NA | CASSATPNRGRTGELFF | TGTGCCAGCAGTGCAACCCCCAACAGGGGGCGGACCGGGGAGCTGTTTTTT
TRBJ1-2 | TRBV7-7 | TRBD1 | NA | CASSPGTGAGYTF | TGTGCCAGCAGCCCAGGGACAGGGGCTGGCTACACCTTC
TRBJ2-5 | TRBV11-2 | NA | NA | CASSPRTASFETQYF | TGTGCCAGCAGCCCAAGGACAGCCAGTTTCGAGACCCAGTACTTC
TRBJ1-1 | TRBV4-2 | NA | NA | CASSQEGQGRATEAFF | TGTGCCAGCAGCCAAGAGGGTCAGGGGAGGGCAACTGAAGCTTTCTTT
TRBJ2-7 | TRBV18 | TRBD2 | NA | CASSPAGTSTTEYF | TGTGCCAGCTCACCAGCCGGGACTAGCACAACCGAGTACTTC
TRBJ1-4 | TRBV27 | NA | NA | CASSFYGGNEKLFF | TGTGCCAGCAGTTTCTACGGCGGTAATGAAAAACTGTTTTTT
TRBJ2-1 | TRBV6-1 | TRBD2 | NA | CATAQETSAHNEQFF | TGTGCCACCGCACAAGAAACTAGCGCCCACAATGAGCAGTTCTTC
TRBJ2-2 | TRBV27 | NA | NA | CASSLGYTGELFF | TGTGCCAGCAGTTTAGGCTACACCGGGGAGCTGTTTTTT
TRBJ2-3 | TRBV15 | TRBD2 | NA | CATSDLAGTDTQYF | TGTGCCACCAGCGACCTAGCGGGAACAGATACGCAGTATTTT
TRBJ1-2 | TRBV7-9 | NA | NA | CSSSLEAEGHYGYTF | TGTTCCAGCAGCTTAGAGGCGGAAGGCCACTATGGCTACACCTTC
TRBJ1-2 | TRBV25-1 | TRBD1 | NA | CASSDAGTGHLGYTF | TGTGCCAGCAGTGATGCCGGGACAGGGCATTTGGGCTACACCTTC
TRBJ1-3 | TRBV6-1 | NA | NA | CASSVGHRSGNTIYF | TGTGCCAGCAGTGTCGGACACCGCTCTGGAAACACCATATATTTT
TRBJ1-1 | TRBV5-4 | TRBD1 | NA | CASSRRDRDAEAFF | TGTGCCAGCAGCCGTCGGGACAGGGACGCTGAAGCTTTCTTT
TRBJ1-1 | TRBV2 | NA | NA | CASNTPGRQNTEAFF | TGTGCCAGCAACACTCCAGGCAGGCAGAACACTGAAGCTTTCTTT
TRBJ1-1 | TRBV5-1 | TRBD1 | NA | CASSLALPTGQAEAFF | TGCGCCAGCAGCTTGGCCCTACCAACCGGACAGGCCGAAGCTTTCTTT
TRBJ1-6 | TRBV9 | TRBD1 | NA | CASSVTGGYSPLHF | TGTGCCAGCAGCGTGACAGGGGGGTATTCACCCCTCCACTTT
TRBJ2-1 | TRBV6-5 | TRBD2 | NA | CASSQLAPDDEQFF | TGTGCCAGCAGTCAACTAGCGCCGGACGATGAGCAGTTCTTC
TRBJ1-6 | TRBV5-5 | NA | once | CASSLIGIKGVNSPLHF | TGTGCCAGCAGCCTGATAGGGATTAAGGGAGTGAATTCACCCCTCCACTTT
TRBJ2-1 | TRBV7-8 | TRBD1 | NA | CASSLQPPPGGNEQFF | TGTGCCAGCAGCTTACAACCGCCCCCAGGGGGCAATGAGCAGTTCTTC
TRBJ2-1 | TRBV19 | TRBD2 | few | CASSTLAGGYNEQFF | TGTGCCAGTAGTACTCTAGCGGGAGGGTACAATGAGCAGTTCTTC
TRBJ1-1 | TRBV6-4 | NA | NA | CASSYEPDTEAFF | TGTGCCAGCAGTTACGAACCGGACACTGAAGCTTTCTTT
TRBJ2-5 | TRBV5-1 | TRBD2 | NA | CASSSRLAGGQETQYF | TGCGCCAGCAGCTCCAGACTAGCGGGAGGACAAGAGACCCAGTACTTC
TRBJ2-1 | TRBV7-3 | TRBD2 | few | CASSNLAGGYNEQFF | TGTGCCAGCAGCAACCTAGCGGGAGGGTACAATGAGCAGTTCTTC
TRBJ1-2 | TRBV28 | NA | NA | CASSSPREAGDRGYTF | TGTGCCAGCAGTTCCCCCAGGGAAGCAGGGGATAGAGGCTACACCTTC
TRBJ2-1 | TRBV28 | TRBD2 | NA | CASSLTSGQPPYNEQFF | TGTGCCAGCAGTTTAACTAGCGGCCAACCTCCCTACAATGAGCAGTTCTTC